Below are 8 T cell receptor beta chains sequenced from a single sample in a study of T cells in Graves' hyperthyroidism and ophthalmopathy. Regions amplified from RNA transcripts were the TCR beta CDR3 regions. The TCR CDR3 first-round RT-PCR relied on the HTBI primer set. TCRdb itself ran the multiplex PCR reads through MiXCR, one entry per CDR3 protein. The sample lists some 510,000 distinct CDR3 sequences, about a fifth occurring once. The sequencing input was blood. The receptors come from a young man with Graves' hyperthyroidism.

The chain uses TRBV25-1 and TRBJ2-4; D ambiguous. The V and J ends lost 6 bases and 2 bases respectively, with 11 bases between them. CDR1 and CDR2 from the germline V gene are MGHDK and SYGVNS. This CDR3 contains 14 residues. DNA of the CDR3: TGTGCCAGCAGACTTAGTGGGTCCAAAAACATTCAGTACTTC. The encoded protein is CASRLSGSKNIQYF.

This chain connects TRBV20-1 to TRBJ1-5; 8 bases map to TRBD1. V dropped 3 bases and J dropped 5; count of bases not matched to a gene: 6. CDR3 length equals 14 residues. Germline assignment: CDR1 DFQATT and CDR2 SNEGSKA (reference sequence). The CDR3 bases are TGCAGTGCTAGGCGAGGGACAGGAGATCAGCCCCAGCATTTT. This sequence encodes CSARRGTGDQPQHF.

This clonotype was seen at least ten times. The chain joins TRBV11-2 to TRBJ2-7, with 10 bases fitting TRBD1. The CDR3 sequence is 15 residues long. CDR1 and CDR2 from the germline V gene are SGHAT and FQNNGV. V lost 0 bases and J lost 6; bases outside the gene matches: 5. CDR3 DNA: TGTGCCAGCAGCTTAGAATGGGGACAGGGGACCGAGCAGTACTTC. It encodes CASSLEWGQGTEQYF.

This rearrangement joins TRBV4-1 to TRBJ1-1; D gene ambiguous. The ends were cut back, 0 bases at V and 3 bases at J, with 5 bases in the middle. The CDR3 consists of 13 residues. The germline V gene encodes CDR1 MGHRA and CDR2 YSYEKL. The CDR3 is CASSQDPYTEAFF. CDR3 DNA sequence: TGCGCCAGCAGCCAAGATCCCTACACTGAAGCTTTCTTT.

This clonotype was observed many times. J is TRBJ1-5 and V is TRBV6-5; possibly TRBD1 for D (6 bases). The V and J ends lost 4 bases and 7 bases respectively, with 17 bases between them. The germline V gene has CDR1 MNHEY and CDR2 SVGAGI. The length of the CDR3 is 15 residues. The CDR3 DNA is TGTGCCAGCAGTTCTTCCGGGGGCTCGGGACAGCCCCAGCATTTT. The encoded protein is CASSSSGGSGQPQHF.

This clonotype was recorded at least ten times. The chain is built from TRBV2 and TRBJ2-7; D possibly corresponds to TRBD2 (5 bases). In germline, CDR1 is SNHLY, CDR2 FYNNEI. CDR3 length: 14 amino acids. Deletions cut 4 bases from V and 3 bases from J, with 13 bases between. CDR3 in DNA: TGTGCCAGCAGTGGGGAGCCGGGATTCTACGAGCAGTACTTC. Amino acid sequence: CASSGEPGFYEQYF.

This clonotype was seen many times. One end of the junction is discordant with germline, which a read error may explain. The chain has TRBV2 and TRBJ2-7; D not certain. The CDR3 spans 14 residues. Per germline, CDR1 SNHLY and CDR2 FYNNEI. In DNA form, the CDR3 reads TGTGCCAGCAGTGAAGCGGCCGTCTCCCACGAGCAGTACTTC. Translation gives CASSEAAVSHEQYF.

This chain connects TRBV6-5 to TRBJ1-5, with D uncertain. The germline V gene has CDR1 MNHEY and CDR2 SVGAGI. The length of the CDR3 is 15 residues. The germline V and J ends were trimmed by 2 bases and 0 bases, with 8 bases remaining between them. The CDR3 is CASSYGEYSNQPQHF. The CDR3 DNA is TGTGCCAGCAGTTACGGCGAATATAGCAATCAGCCCCAGCATTTT.